This T cell receptor beta chain emerged from a study of OX40 agonist ivuxolimab in advanced cancers. The study's findings and limits: Clonal expansion was seen in CD4+ and CD8+ blood T cells by week 6 at 0.1 to 3.0 mg/kg.

A word on this clone: What it binds is not known.

Deletions cut 2 bases from V and 0 bases from J, with 11 bases between. This CDR3 has 15 residues. From germline, CDR1 is SGHDT and CDR2 YYEEEE. Method: immunoSEQ multiplex PCR; TCRdb's copy keeps in-frame clones and lacks some. The sample has some 58,000 clones; about 89% are singletons. The chain combines TRBV5-6 with TRBJ1-2; no clear D. The sequenced sample was CD4+ or CD8+ T cells sorted from blood, obtained in a trial of the OX40 agonist ivuxolimab. The sequence was obtained from an adult with an advanced solid tumor such as melanoma, head and neck, liver or kidney cancer. The CDR3 DNA sequence: TGTGCCAGCAGCTTCCGAGGGCCAGCTAACTATGGCTACACCTTC. It translates to CASSFRGPANYGYTF.